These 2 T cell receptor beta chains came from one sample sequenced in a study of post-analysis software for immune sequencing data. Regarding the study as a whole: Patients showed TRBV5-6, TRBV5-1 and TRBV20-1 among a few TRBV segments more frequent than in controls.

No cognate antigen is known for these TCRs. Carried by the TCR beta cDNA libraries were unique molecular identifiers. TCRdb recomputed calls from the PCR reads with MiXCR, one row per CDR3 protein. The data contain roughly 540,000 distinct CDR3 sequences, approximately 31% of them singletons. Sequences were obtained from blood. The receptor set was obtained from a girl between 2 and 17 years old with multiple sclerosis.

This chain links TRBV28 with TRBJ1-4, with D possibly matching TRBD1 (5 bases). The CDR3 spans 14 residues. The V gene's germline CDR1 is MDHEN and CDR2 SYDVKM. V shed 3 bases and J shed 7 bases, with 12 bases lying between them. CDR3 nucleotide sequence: TGTGCCAGCAGTTTGCGAGGGGATCGTGAAAAACTGTTTTTT. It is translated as CASSLRGDREKLFF.

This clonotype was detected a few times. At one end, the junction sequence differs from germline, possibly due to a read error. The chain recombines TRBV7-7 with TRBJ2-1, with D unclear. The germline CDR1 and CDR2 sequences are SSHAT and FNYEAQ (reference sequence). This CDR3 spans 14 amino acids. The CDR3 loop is CASSLVGRDNEQFF. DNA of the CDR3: TGTGCTAGCAGCTTAGTAGGCCGCGACAATGAGCAGTTCTTC. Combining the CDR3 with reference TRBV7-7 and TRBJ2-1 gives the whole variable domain GAGVSQSPRYKVTKRGQDVTLRCDPISSHATLYWYQQALGQGPEFLTYFNYEAQPDKSGLPSDRFSAERPEGSISTLTIQRTEQRDSAMYRCASSLVGRDNEQFFGPGTRLTVL.